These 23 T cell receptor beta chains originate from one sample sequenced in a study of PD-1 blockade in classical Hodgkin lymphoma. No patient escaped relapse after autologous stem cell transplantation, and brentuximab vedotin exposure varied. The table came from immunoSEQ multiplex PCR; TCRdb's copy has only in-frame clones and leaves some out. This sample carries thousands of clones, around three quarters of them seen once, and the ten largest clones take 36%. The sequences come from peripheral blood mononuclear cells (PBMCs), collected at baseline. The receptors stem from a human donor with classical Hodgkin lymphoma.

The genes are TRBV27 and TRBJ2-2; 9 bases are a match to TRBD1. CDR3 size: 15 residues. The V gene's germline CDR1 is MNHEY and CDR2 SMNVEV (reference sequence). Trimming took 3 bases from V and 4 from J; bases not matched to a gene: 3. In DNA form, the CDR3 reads TGTGCCAGCAGTTTTGGACAGGGGAGCACCGGGGAGCTGTTTTTT. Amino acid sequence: CASSFGQGSTGELFF.

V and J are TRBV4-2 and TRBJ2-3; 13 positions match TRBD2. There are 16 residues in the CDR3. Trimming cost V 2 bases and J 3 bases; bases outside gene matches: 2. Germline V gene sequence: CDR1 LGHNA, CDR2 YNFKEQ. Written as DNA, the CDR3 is TGTGCCAGCAGCCAAACTAGCGGGGGGGCAACAGATACGCAGTATTTT. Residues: CASSQTSGGATDTQYF.

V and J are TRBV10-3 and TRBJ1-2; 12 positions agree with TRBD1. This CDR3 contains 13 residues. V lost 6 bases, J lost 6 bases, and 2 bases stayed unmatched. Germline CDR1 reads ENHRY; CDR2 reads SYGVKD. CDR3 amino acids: CAIRGTGGDGYTF. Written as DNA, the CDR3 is TGTGCCATCAGGGGGACAGGGGGCGATGGCTACACCTTC.

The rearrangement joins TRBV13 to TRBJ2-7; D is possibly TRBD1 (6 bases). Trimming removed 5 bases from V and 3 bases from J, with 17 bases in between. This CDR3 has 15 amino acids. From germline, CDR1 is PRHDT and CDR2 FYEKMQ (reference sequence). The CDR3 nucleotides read TGTGCCAGCAGCCAAGGGGGAAACCTACTCTACGAGCAGTACTTC. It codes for CASSQGGNLLYEQYF.

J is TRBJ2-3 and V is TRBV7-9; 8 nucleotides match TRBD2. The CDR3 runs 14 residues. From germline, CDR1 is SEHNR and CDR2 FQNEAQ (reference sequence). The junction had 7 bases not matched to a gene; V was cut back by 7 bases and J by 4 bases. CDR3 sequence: CASTSGLASDTQYF. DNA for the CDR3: TGTGCCAGCACCTCCGGACTAGCATCAGATACGCAGTATTTT.

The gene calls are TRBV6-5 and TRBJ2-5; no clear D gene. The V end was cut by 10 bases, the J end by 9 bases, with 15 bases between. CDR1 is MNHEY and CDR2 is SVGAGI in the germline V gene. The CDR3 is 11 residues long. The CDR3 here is CATLRGLAQYF. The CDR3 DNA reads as TGTGCCACCCTAAGAGGTTTGGCCCAGTACTTC.

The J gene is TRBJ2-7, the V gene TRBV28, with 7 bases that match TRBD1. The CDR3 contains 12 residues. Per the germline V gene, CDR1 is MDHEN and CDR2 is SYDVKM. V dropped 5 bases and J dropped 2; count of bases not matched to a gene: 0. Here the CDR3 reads CASSTGAYEQYF. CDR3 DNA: TGTGCCAGCAGTACAGGGGCCTACGAGCAGTACTTC.

This CDR3 is CASSLDEGRTYF. CDR3 sequence (DNA): TGTGCCAGCAGCTTAGATGAGGGAAGGACGTACTTC. V and J are TRBV7-9 and TRBJ2-7; D might be TRBD2 (5 bases). The CDR3 consists of 12 residues. Deletions cut 1 base from V and 12 bases from J, with 13 bases between. Per germline, CDR1 SEHNR and CDR2 FQNEAQ (reference sequence).

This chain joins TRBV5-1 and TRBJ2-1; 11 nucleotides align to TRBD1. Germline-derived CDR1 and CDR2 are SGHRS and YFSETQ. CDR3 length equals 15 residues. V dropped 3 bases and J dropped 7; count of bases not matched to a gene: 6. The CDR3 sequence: CASSWKGTGGNEQFF. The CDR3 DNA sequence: TGCGCCAGCAGCTGGAAAGGGACAGGGGGTAATGAGCAGTTCTTC.

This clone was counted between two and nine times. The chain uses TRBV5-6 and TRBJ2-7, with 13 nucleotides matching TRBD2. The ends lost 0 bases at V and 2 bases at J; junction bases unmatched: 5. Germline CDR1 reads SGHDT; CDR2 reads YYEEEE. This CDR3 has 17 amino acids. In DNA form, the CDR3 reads TGTGCCAGCAGCTTGGAGGCGGGGACTAGCGGGGCCTACGAGCAGTACTTC. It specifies CASSLEAGTSGAYEQYF.

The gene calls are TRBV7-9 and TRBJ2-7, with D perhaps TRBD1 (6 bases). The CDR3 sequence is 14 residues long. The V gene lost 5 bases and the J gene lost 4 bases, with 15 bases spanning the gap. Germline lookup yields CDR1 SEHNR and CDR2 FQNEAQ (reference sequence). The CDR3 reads CASSLPGTLYEQYF. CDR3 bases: TGTGCCAGCAGCCTCCCCGGGACACTGTACGAGCAGTACTTC. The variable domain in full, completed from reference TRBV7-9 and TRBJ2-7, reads DTGVSQNPRHKITKRGQNVTFRCDPISEHNRLYWYRQTLGQGPEFLTYFQNEAQLEKSRLLSDRFSAERPKGSFSTLEIQRTEQGDSAMYLCASSLPGTLYEQYFGPGTRLTVT.

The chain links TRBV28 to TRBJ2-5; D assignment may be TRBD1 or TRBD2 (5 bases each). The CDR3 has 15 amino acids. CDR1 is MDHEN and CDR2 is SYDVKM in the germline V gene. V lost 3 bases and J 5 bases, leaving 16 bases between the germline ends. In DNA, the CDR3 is TGTGCCAGCAGTTTTTCCGGGACCTTGGGGGAGACCCAGTACTTC. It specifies CASSFSGTLGETQYF.

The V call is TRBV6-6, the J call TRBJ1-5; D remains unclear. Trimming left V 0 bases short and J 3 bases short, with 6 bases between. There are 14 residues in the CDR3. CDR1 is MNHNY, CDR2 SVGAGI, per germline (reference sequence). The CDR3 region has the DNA TGTGCCAGCAGTTACTCCCCCTACAATCAGCCCCAGCATTTT. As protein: CASSYSPYNQPQHF.

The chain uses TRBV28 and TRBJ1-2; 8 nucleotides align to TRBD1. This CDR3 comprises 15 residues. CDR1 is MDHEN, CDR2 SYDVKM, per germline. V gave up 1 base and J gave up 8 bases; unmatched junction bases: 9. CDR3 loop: CASSLFQGAAEGYTF. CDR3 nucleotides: TGTGCCAGCAGTTTATTTCAGGGGGCGGCTGAGGGCTACACCTTC.

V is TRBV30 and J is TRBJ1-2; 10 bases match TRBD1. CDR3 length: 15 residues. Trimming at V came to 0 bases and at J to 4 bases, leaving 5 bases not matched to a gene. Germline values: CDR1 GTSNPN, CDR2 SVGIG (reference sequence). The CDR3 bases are TGTGCCTGGAGTGTTTGGACAGGGGGAGTCTATGGCTACACCTTC. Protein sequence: CAWSVWTGGVYGYTF.

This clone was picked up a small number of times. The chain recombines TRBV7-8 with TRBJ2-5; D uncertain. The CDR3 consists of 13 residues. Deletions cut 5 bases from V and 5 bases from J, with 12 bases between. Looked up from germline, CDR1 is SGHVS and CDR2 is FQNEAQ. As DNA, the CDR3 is TGTGCCAGCAGCCCCCCGTTAGGGGAGACCCAGTACTTC. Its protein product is CASSPPLGETQYF. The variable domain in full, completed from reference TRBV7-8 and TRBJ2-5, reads GAGVSQSPRYKVAKRGQDVALRCDPISGHVSLFWYQQALGQGPEFLTYFQNEAQLDKSGLPSDRFFAERPEGSVSTLKIQRTQQEDSAVYLCASSPPLGETQYFGPGTRLLVL.

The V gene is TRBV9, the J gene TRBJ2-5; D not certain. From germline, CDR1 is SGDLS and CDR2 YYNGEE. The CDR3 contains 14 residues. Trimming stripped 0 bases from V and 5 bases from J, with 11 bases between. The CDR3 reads CASSVVGNRETQYF. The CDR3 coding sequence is TGTGCCAGCAGCGTAGTTGGGAACCGGGAGACCCAGTACTTC.

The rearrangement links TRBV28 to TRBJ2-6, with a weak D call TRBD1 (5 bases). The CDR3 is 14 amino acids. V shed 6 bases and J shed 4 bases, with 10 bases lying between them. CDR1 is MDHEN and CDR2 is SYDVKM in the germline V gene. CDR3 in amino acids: CASSTYRGANVLTF. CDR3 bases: TGTGCCAGCAGCACTTACAGGGGGGCCAACGTCCTGACTTTC. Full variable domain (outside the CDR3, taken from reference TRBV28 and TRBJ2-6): DVKVTQSSRYLVKRTGEKVFLECVQDMDHENMFWYRQDPGLGLRLIYFSYDVKMKEKGDIPEGYSVSREKKERFSLILESASTNQTSMYLCASSTYRGANVLTFGAGSRLTVL.

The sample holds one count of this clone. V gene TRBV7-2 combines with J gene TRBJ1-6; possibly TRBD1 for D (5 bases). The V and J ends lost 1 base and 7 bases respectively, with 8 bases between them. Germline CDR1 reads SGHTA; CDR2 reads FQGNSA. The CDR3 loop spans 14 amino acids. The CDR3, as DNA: TGTGCCAGCAGCTTAGGGGGGAAGAATTCACCCCTCCACTTT. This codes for CASSLGGKNSPLHF.

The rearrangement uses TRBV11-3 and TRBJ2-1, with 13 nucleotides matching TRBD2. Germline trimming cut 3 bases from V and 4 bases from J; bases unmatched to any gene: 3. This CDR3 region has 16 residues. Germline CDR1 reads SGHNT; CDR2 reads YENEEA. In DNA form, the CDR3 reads TGTGCCAGCAGCTTTTCACTAGCGGGGGGGTACAATGAGCAGTTCTTC. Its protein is CASSFSLAGGYNEQFF. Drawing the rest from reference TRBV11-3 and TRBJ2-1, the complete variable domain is EAGVVQSPRYKIIEKKQPVAFWCNPISGHNTLYWYLQNLGQGPELLIRYENEEAVDDSQLPKDRFSAERLKGVDSTLKIQPAELGDSAVYLCASSFSLAGGYNEQFFGPGTRLTVL.

The CDR3 DNA is TGCGCCAGCAGGCCGACTAGCGGGGGCCCCTACAATGAGCAGTTCTTC. Translating it yields CASRPTSGGPYNEQFF. The chain links TRBV5-1 to TRBJ2-1; 12 nucleotides match TRBD2. The length of the CDR3 is 16 residues. Per the germline V gene, CDR1 is SGHRS and CDR2 is YFSETQ. Trimming at V came to 5 bases and at J to 2 bases, leaving 5 bases not matched to a gene. Combining the CDR3 with reference TRBV5-1 and TRBJ2-1 gives the whole variable domain KAGVTQTPRYLIKTRGQQVTLSCSPISGHRSVSWYQQTPGQGLQFLFEYFSETQRNKGNFPGRFSGRQFSNSRSEMNVSTLELGDSALYLCASRPTSGGPYNEQFFGPGTRLTVL.

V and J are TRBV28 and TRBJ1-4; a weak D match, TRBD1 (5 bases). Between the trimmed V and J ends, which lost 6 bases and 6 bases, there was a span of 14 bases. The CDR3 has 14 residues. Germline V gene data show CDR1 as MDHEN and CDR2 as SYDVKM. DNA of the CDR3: TGTGCCAGCAGCTCAGAGGGACGGGATGAAAAACTGTTTTTT. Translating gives CASSSEGRDEKLFF.

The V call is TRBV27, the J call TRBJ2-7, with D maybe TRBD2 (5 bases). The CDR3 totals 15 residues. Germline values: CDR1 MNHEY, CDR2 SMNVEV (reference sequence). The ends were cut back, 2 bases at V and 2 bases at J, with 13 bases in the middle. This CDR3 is CASSLVSGTTYEQYF. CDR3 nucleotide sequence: TGTGCCAGCAGTTTAGTGAGCGGAACAACCTACGAGCAGTACTTC.